This T cell receptor beta chain was obtained from a study of blood T cell repertoires in COVID-19. Study-wide context: COVID-19 samples, acute and convalescent, were from the United States, Italy and Spain. In each case, the material was cDNA or gDNA derived from T cells, B-cell-depleted T cells, or PBMCs.

Original processing notes: Scientists estimated how many nucleated cells there were by amplifying reference gene primers. The repertoire was sequenced with immunoSEQ multiplex PCR; TCRdb's copy has only in-frame clones and lacks some. For V, J and clone size, that table is used; D and trimming come from the DNA. The sample has about 180,000 clones, under 90% seen once; the top ten hold about 10%. CDR1 is SGHRS, CDR2 YFSETQ, per germline. The CDR3 consists of 14 residues. Trimming removed 0 bases at V and 3 bases at J, with 7 bases between. The chain joins TRBV5-1 to TRBJ1-5; D gene unclear. This receptor was identified in a woman aged 80 or over with active or convalescent COVID-19. The sample was peripheral blood. This chain's CDR3 is CASSLDSNNQPQHF. The CDR3, as DNA: TGCGCCAGCAGCTTGGACAGTAACAATCAGCCCCAGCATTTT.